The rows below give T cell receptor beta chains drawn from one sample of a study of spatial heterogeneity in lung cancer. A single record per CDR3 protein comes from TCRdb applying MiXCR to the 5' RACE reads. The data hold 20,000 to 30,000 distinct CDR3 sequences, with about 4.7% observed a single time. The sample here was PBMCs, taken at surgery. The receptors stem from a male donor with early-stage non-small cell lung cancer. Each CDR3 is given with its conserved first and last residue. Fields, in order: CDR3 DNA, CDR3 protein, V gene, clone size, J gene, D gene. A D gene is named only where the DNA matches it firmly. Not every row has a clone size; where given, it reads once, few, many or a size class.

CDR3 DNA: TGTGCCAGCTCACCGCGGGACAAAGGTGTAGAGACCCAGTACTTC; CDR3 protein: CASSPRDKGVETQYF; V gene: TRBV18; clone size: many; J gene: TRBJ2-5; D gene: -
CDR3 DNA: TGTGCCAGCAGCCTGGGACTAGGCTACGAGCAGTACTTC; CDR3 protein: CASSLGLGYEQYF; V gene: TRBV14; clone size: medium-sized; J gene: TRBJ2-7; D gene: TRBD2
CDR3 DNA: TGTGCCAGCAGTTACGGACAGGGAAAACAGACCCAGTACTTC; CDR3 protein: CASSYGQGKQTQYF; V gene: TRBV6-5; clone size: many; J gene: TRBJ2-5; D gene: TRBD1
CDR3 DNA: TGCGCCAGCAGCCAAGGGGGGCAGGGTGCCATTGGTAATGAAAAACTGTTTTTT; CDR3 protein: CASSQGGQGAIGNEKLFF; V gene: TRBV4-3; clone size: many; J gene: TRBJ1-4; D gene: -
CDR3 DNA: TGTGCCAGCAGTTCCCGACACCAACTAGCCAAAAACATTCAGTACTTC; CDR3 protein: CASSSRHQLAKNIQYF; V gene: TRBV6-5; clone size: many; J gene: TRBJ2-4; D gene: -
CDR3 DNA: TGTGCCAGCAGCTTATTATTGGACTACAGGTACGAGCAGTACTTC; CDR3 protein: CASSLLLDYRYEQYF; V gene: TRBV7-2; clone size: many; J gene: TRBJ2-7; D gene: -
CDR3 DNA: TGCGCCAGCAGCTTGGGAACGAATGAACGGGGCTTCGATGAAAAACTGTTTTTT; CDR3 protein: CASSLGTNERGFDEKLFF; V gene: TRBV5-1; clone size: many; J gene: TRBJ1-4; D gene: -
CDR3 DNA: TGTGCCTCCACCGGGGGGGGGACTGAAGCTTTCTTT; CDR3 protein: CASTGGGTEAFF; V gene: TRBV7-9; clone size: many; J gene: TRBJ1-1; D gene: -
CDR3 DNA: TGTGCCAGTAGTTTGAACAGGGGGGTCACCGGGGAGCTGTTTTTT; CDR3 protein: CASSLNRGVTGELFF; V gene: TRBV19; clone size: -; J gene: TRBJ2-2; D gene: TRBD1
CDR3 DNA: TGTGCCAGCAGCTACGACGGACAGGTTGGCGAGCAGTACTTC; CDR3 protein: CASSYDGQVGEQYF; V gene: TRBV11-3; clone size: many; J gene: TRBJ2-7; D gene: TRBD1
CDR3 DNA: TGTGCCAGCAGCTTAGGACAGACTAGCGTTGAACCAGATACGCAGTATTTT; CDR3 protein: CASSLGQTSVEPDTQYF; V gene: TRBV7-9; clone size: many; J gene: TRBJ2-3; D gene: TRBD2
CDR3 DNA: TGTGCCAGCAGTGAAGTACAGGGGGCCCCTTATAGCAATCAGCCCCAGCATTTT; CDR3 protein: CASSEVQGAPYSNQPQHF; V gene: TRBV2; clone size: many; J gene: TRBJ1-5; D gene: TRBD1
CDR3 DNA: TGTGCCAGCGGGGGGACAGCGCCCTACGAGCAGTACTTC; CDR3 protein: CASGGTAPYEQYF; V gene: TRBV28; clone size: many; J gene: TRBJ2-7; D gene: -
CDR3 DNA: TGTGCCAGTAGTATGACGGGGGGATACAATGAGCAGTTCTTC; CDR3 protein: CASSMTGGYNEQFF; V gene: TRBV19; clone size: many; J gene: TRBJ2-1; D gene: TRBD2
CDR3 DNA: TGTGCCATCAGTCCAGCGCCTGGGACAGATACGCAGTATTTT; CDR3 protein: CAISPAPGTDTQYF; V gene: TRBV10-3; clone size: few; J gene: TRBJ2-3; D gene: -
CDR3 DNA: TGTGCCAGCAGTTACGGAGCAAACTATGGCTACACCTTC; CDR3 protein: CASSYGANYGYTF; V gene: TRBV6-2/TRBV6-3; clone size: many; J gene: TRBJ1-2; D gene: -
CDR3 DNA: TGCAGTGCTCGACACTTCTATGAGCAGTTCTTC; CDR3 protein: CSARHFYEQFF; V gene: TRBV20-1; clone size: many; J gene: TRBJ2-1; D gene: -
CDR3 DNA: TGTGCCAGCAGTTACTTTTCGTCTATAGCAATCTTC; CDR3 protein: CASSYFSSIAIF; V gene: TRBV6-5; clone size: many; J gene: TRBJ2-4; D gene: -
CDR3 DNA: TGCAGCGCCCACGGGTTAGGGACTGACACCGGGGAGCTGTTTTTT; CDR3 protein: CSAHGLGTDTGELFF; V gene: TRBV29-1; clone size: many; J gene: TRBJ2-2; D gene: -
CDR3 DNA: TGTGCCAGCAGTTTAGGGCGCACAAGGGCACCGAGCTCCTATAATTCACCCCTCCACTTT; CDR3 protein: CASSLGRTRAPSSYNSPLHF; V gene: TRBV28; clone size: many; J gene: TRBJ1-6; D gene: -
CDR3 DNA: TGTGCCAGCAAACGGACTAGCGGGAGTCGGGGGGAGCTGTTTTTT; CDR3 protein: CASKRTSGSRGELFF; V gene: TRBV7-2; clone size: many; J gene: TRBJ2-2; D gene: TRBD2
CDR3 DNA: TGTGCCAGTAGTATCCGGCGACTAGCGGGAGGTGGTGAGCAGTTCTTC; CDR3 protein: CASSIRRLAGGGEQFF; V gene: TRBV19; clone size: many; J gene: TRBJ2-1; D gene: TRBD2
CDR3 DNA: TGTGCCAGCAGCCCACGGACCCCGACCTCTGGAAACACCATATATTTT; CDR3 protein: CASSPRTPTSGNTIYF; V gene: TRBV7-9; clone size: many; J gene: TRBJ1-3; D gene: -
CDR3 DNA: TGTGCCAGCAGCTTAGACGGGACTTTTTACGAGCAGTACTTC; CDR3 protein: CASSLDGTFYEQYF; V gene: TRBV7-8; clone size: many; J gene: TRBJ2-7; D gene: -
CDR3 DNA: TGTGCCAGCAGCCCACGCTGGGGGCAGACCCAGTACTTC; CDR3 protein: CASSPRWGQTQYF; V gene: TRBV7-2; clone size: many; J gene: TRBJ2-5; D gene: -
CDR3 DNA: TGTGCCACAGCCAGGGGGACGAACACCGGGGAGCTGTTTTTT; CDR3 protein: CATARGTNTGELFF; V gene: TRBV24-1; clone size: many; J gene: TRBJ2-2; D gene: TRBD1
CDR3 DNA: TGTGCCAGCAGCTTAGCGCTGGTTAGCGGGAGAAGGAACGAGCAGTACTTC; CDR3 protein: CASSLALVSGRRNEQYF; V gene: TRBV7-2; clone size: many; J gene: TRBJ2-7; D gene: TRBD2
CDR3 DNA: TGCAGTGCTAGGGTCGGGGACGGACTATACGAGCAGTACTTC; CDR3 protein: CSARVGDGLYEQYF; V gene: TRBV20-1; clone size: many; J gene: TRBJ2-7; D gene: -
CDR3 DNA: TGCAGTGCAAGGACAGGGGGCTCGAATAATTCACCCCTCCACTTT; CDR3 protein: CSARTGGSNNSPLHF; V gene: TRBV20-1; clone size: many; J gene: TRBJ1-6; D gene: TRBD1
CDR3 DNA: TGTGCCAGCAGTGACTCTGAATACAATGAGCAGTTCTTC; CDR3 protein: CASSDSEYNEQFF; V gene: TRBV6-4; clone size: -; J gene: TRBJ2-1; D gene: -
CDR3 DNA: TGTGCCAGCAATTACGGGGGGACAGGGAACAATGAGCAGTTCTTC; CDR3 protein: CASNYGGTGNNEQFF; V gene: TRBV6-2/TRBV6-3; clone size: many; J gene: TRBJ2-1; D gene: TRBD1
CDR3 DNA: TGTGCCAGTAGTGCCCACAGGGCGGCCCAAGAGACCCAGTACTTC; CDR3 protein: CASSAHRAAQETQYF; V gene: TRBV19; clone size: many; J gene: TRBJ2-5; D gene: -
CDR3 DNA: TGTGCCAGCAGCCCGAGAAGACAGGGAGAAACTGAAGCTTTCTTT; CDR3 protein: CASSPRRQGETEAFF; V gene: TRBV7-9; clone size: many; J gene: TRBJ1-1; D gene: TRBD1
CDR3 DNA: TGTGCCAGCAGCCGGAGGGGTTCCGGGGGACAGACCCAGTACTTC; CDR3 protein: CASSRRGSGGQTQYF; V gene: TRBV7-9; clone size: many; J gene: TRBJ2-5; D gene: -
CDR3 DNA: TGTGCCAGCACTAGAGGGGGTCGGAGCAATCAGCCCCAGCATTTT; CDR3 protein: CASTRGGRSNQPQHF; V gene: TRBV12-3/TRBV12-4; clone size: many; J gene: TRBJ1-5; D gene: -
CDR3 DNA: TGCAGTGCTAGCGGGAAGGGGACCCAGTACTTC; CDR3 protein: CSASGKGTQYF; V gene: TRBV20-1; clone size: many; J gene: TRBJ2-5; D gene: -
CDR3 DNA: TGTGCCAGCAGTGCGTCAGGGGGAAACTATGGCTACACCTTC; CDR3 protein: CASSASGGNYGYTF; V gene: TRBV6-4; clone size: many; J gene: TRBJ1-2; D gene: TRBD1
CDR3 DNA: TGTGCCAGCAGTTTTGGAGGGGAACAGCCCCAGCATTTT; CDR3 protein: CASSFGGEQPQHF; V gene: TRBV12-3/TRBV12-4; clone size: many; J gene: TRBJ1-5; D gene: -
CDR3 DNA: TGTGCCAGCAGTCCCCGGGACAGCTATGGCTACACCTTC; CDR3 protein: CASSPRDSYGYTF; V gene: TRBV6-5; clone size: many; J gene: TRBJ1-2; D gene: TRBD1
CDR3 DNA: TGTGCCAGCAGCCTATCAGGGCCGGGGGGCAATCAGCCCCAGCATTTT; CDR3 protein: CASSLSGPGGNQPQHF; V gene: TRBV7-9; clone size: many; J gene: TRBJ1-5; D gene: -
CDR3 DNA: TGTGCCAGCAGTTTACTTTTAGGTATCAATGAGCAGTTCTTC; CDR3 protein: CASSLLLGINEQFF; V gene: TRBV28; clone size: many; J gene: TRBJ2-1; D gene: -
CDR3 DNA: TGCGCCAGCAGCTCGGGGGACAGGGTCACAGATACGCAGTATTTT; CDR3 protein: CASSSGDRVTDTQYF; V gene: TRBV5-1; clone size: many; J gene: TRBJ2-3; D gene: TRBD1
CDR3 DNA: TGTGCCAGCAGCCCCCAGACACGTCCGGACGGGTATGAAGCTTTCTTT; CDR3 protein: CASSPQTRPDGYEAFF; V gene: TRBV3-1; clone size: many; J gene: TRBJ1-1; D gene: -
CDR3 DNA: TGCAGTGCTAGAGTGGGAGGGGTTGATGGCTACACCTTC; CDR3 protein: CSARVGGVDGYTF; V gene: TRBV20-1; clone size: many; J gene: TRBJ1-2; D gene: -
CDR3 DNA: TGTGCCATCAGTGATGCGGTCGGCGAGCAGTACTTC; CDR3 protein: CAISDAVGEQYF; V gene: TRBV10-3; clone size: many; J gene: TRBJ2-7; D gene: -
CDR3 DNA: TGTGCCAGCAGCCTCGGGGCAGGGCCCAATCAGCCCCAGCATTTT; CDR3 protein: CASSLGAGPNQPQHF; V gene: TRBV28; clone size: many; J gene: TRBJ1-5; D gene: -
CDR3 DNA: TGTGCCAGCAGCTTGCAACGGGGGGTTGGAGAGACCCAGTACTTC; CDR3 protein: CASSLQRGVGETQYF; V gene: TRBV7-2; clone size: -; J gene: TRBJ2-5; D gene: TRBD2
CDR3 DNA: TGCAGCGTTGAACCCATGGGGGGATTCTATGGCTACACCTTC; CDR3 protein: CSVEPMGGFYGYTF; V gene: TRBV29-1; clone size: many; J gene: TRBJ1-2; D gene: -
CDR3 DNA: TGTGCCAGCAGTTTATCCGGGACAGGTAACTACGAGCAGTACTTC; CDR3 protein: CASSLSGTGNYEQYF; V gene: TRBV27; clone size: many; J gene: TRBJ2-7; D gene: TRBD1
CDR3 DNA: TGTGCCACCTCCAGCGGCACAGATACGCAGTATTTT; CDR3 protein: CATSSGTDTQYF; V gene: TRBV19; clone size: many; J gene: TRBJ2-3; D gene: -
CDR3 DNA: TGCAGCGTTGAACCTCGGACAGGGTATGGCTACACCTTC; CDR3 protein: CSVEPRTGYGYTF; V gene: TRBV29-1; clone size: many; J gene: TRBJ1-2; D gene: TRBD1
CDR3 DNA: TGTGCCAGCAGCTTAGGAGGGACCAGCAATCAGCCCCAGCATTTT; CDR3 protein: CASSLGGTSNQPQHF; V gene: TRBV7-2; clone size: many; J gene: TRBJ1-5; D gene: -
CDR3 DNA: TGTGCCAGTACCACTTTACCGGGACAGGGTTTGGAGACCCAGTACTTC; CDR3 protein: CASTTLPGQGLETQYF; V gene: TRBV19; clone size: many; J gene: TRBJ2-5; D gene: TRBD1
CDR3 DNA: TGTGCCAGCGAGGGGCCCGAACGCTACGAGCAGTACTTC; CDR3 protein: CASEGPERYEQYF; V gene: TRBV28; clone size: many; J gene: TRBJ2-7; D gene: -
CDR3 DNA: TGTGCCAGCTCACGGGACAGACAAGAGACCCAGTACTTC; CDR3 protein: CASSRDRQETQYF; V gene: TRBV18; clone size: many; J gene: TRBJ2-5; D gene: TRBD1
CDR3 DNA: TGCAGTGCTCAGAGCCCAACTAATGAAAAACTGTTTTTT; CDR3 protein: CSAQSPTNEKLFF; V gene: TRBV20-1; clone size: many; J gene: TRBJ1-4; D gene: -
CDR3 DNA: TGCAGTGCTAGAGTATTGCTAGCTAGCACCGGGGAGCTGTTTTTT; CDR3 protein: CSARVLLASTGELFF; V gene: TRBV20-1; clone size: many; J gene: TRBJ2-2; D gene: -